The 22 T cell receptor beta chains below all came from one sample that was sequenced in a study of OX40 agonist ivuxolimab in advanced cancers. The protocol used for the library was the immunoSEQ multiplex PCR assay. The source is immuneACCESS, and TCRdb retained only in-frame sequences with V and J called. Part of the clones is not carried over; for the studies checked, unresolved V genes explain less than half of this, and the remainder is unexplained. Counted in this sample were roughly 15,000 clones; around four fifths of them appeared once. 14% of the sample comes from the top ten. Sequenced material: CD4+ or CD8+ T cells sorted from blood, taken in a trial of the OX40 agonist ivuxolimab. Receptors were obtained from an adult with an advanced solid tumor such as melanoma, head and neck, liver or kidney cancer.

The chain employs TRBV6-6 and TRBJ2-7; D is unresolved. The CDR3 has 14 residues. The V end was cut by 2 bases, the J end by 1 base, with 9 bases between. The germline gives CDR1 MNHNY, CDR2 SVGAGI (reference sequence). The CDR3 bases are TGTGCCAGCAGTTACCTCCAGGAATCCTACGAGCAGTACTTC. Its protein product is CASSYLQESYEQYF.

The chain links TRBV7-6 to TRBJ2-7; 12 bases agree with TRBD1. The CDR3 length is 16 residues. Germline trimming cut 0 bases from V and 6 bases from J; bases unmatched to any gene: 6. Per the germline V gene, CDR1 is SGHVS and CDR2 is FNYEAQ. For the CDR3, the DNA is TGTGCCAGCAGCTTAGCGCGGGACAGGGGGCTCGGCGAGCAGTACTTC. Translation gives CASSLARDRGLGEQYF.

The chain has TRBV9 and TRBJ2-2; 8 bases match TRBD2. There are 17 residues in the CDR3. Trimming took 5 bases from V and 5 from J; bases not matched to a gene: 14. The germline V gene encodes CDR1 SGDLS and CDR2 YYNGEE. CDR3 amino acids: CASRSPPGLGSTGELFF. The CDR3 DNA sequence: TGTGCCAGCAGATCTCCACCGGGACTAGGAAGTACCGGGGAGCTGTTTTTT. The entire variable domain, with the rest obtained from reference TRBV9 and TRBJ2-2, is as follows: DSGVTQTPKHLITATGQRVTLRCSPRSGDLSVYWYQQSLDQGLQFLIQYYNGEERAKGNILERFSAQQFPDLHSELNLSSLELGDSALYFCASRSPPGLGSTGELFFGEGSRLTVL.

This clone appeared a single time. The chain links TRBV6-1 to TRBJ2-7; 10 bases are shared with TRBD1. With 8 bases clipped from V and 0 bases from J, the junction kept 4 bases outside the gene matches. This CDR3 is built from 14 residues. Germline CDR1 reads MNHNS; CDR2 reads SASEGT. The CDR3 loop reads CASRGQGSSYEQYF. The CDR3, as DNA: TGTGCCAGCCGGGGACAGGGGAGCTCCTACGAGCAGTACTTC.

V is TRBV7-8 and J is TRBJ1-1; D unresolved. CDR3 length equals 12 residues. Between the trimmed V and J ends, which lost 5 bases and 7 bases, there was a span of 11 bases. CDR1 is SGHVS, CDR2 FQNEAQ, per germline. The CDR3 DNA reads TGTGCCAGCAGCCCAAATGGATATGAAGCTTTCTTT. The encoded protein is CASSPNGYEAFF.

The chain uses TRBV19 and TRBJ2-7, with D possibly matching TRBD1 (6 bases). Trimming cost V 3 bases and J 4 bases, with 10 bases left between them. The CDR3 is 13 residues long. The germline gives CDR1 LNHDA, CDR2 SQIVND (reference sequence). This CDR3 reads CASSISRGYEQYF. The CDR3 region has the DNA TGTGCCAGTAGTATTTCTAGGGGGTACGAGCAGTACTTC.

Sample share makes this clone medium-sized. The rearrangement joins TRBV29-1 to TRBJ1-2; unclear D gene. The germline V gene encodes CDR1 SQVTM and CDR2 ANQGSEA. The CDR3 covers 13 residues. Trimming stripped 6 bases from V and 4 bases from J, with 15 bases between. The CDR3 nucleotides are TGCAGCGTCGAGGGCTCCAAAATCTATGGCTACACCTTC. It encodes CSVEGSKIYGYTF. The whole variable domain, filled in from reference TRBV29-1 and TRBJ1-2, reads SAVISQKPSRDICQRGTSLTIQCQVDSQVTMMFWYRQQPGQSLTLIATANQGSEATYESGFVIDKFPISRPNLTFSTLTVSNMSPEDSSIYLCSVEGSKIYGYTFGSGTRLTVV.

This chain uses TRBV2 with TRBJ2-6, with no clear D. In germline, CDR1 is SNHLY, CDR2 FYNNEI. Trimming removed 8 bases from V and 0 bases from J, with 8 bases in between. The CDR3 covers 14 residues. Here the CDR3 reads CASCCNSGANVLTF. For the CDR3, the DNA is TGTGCCAGCTGTTGTAACTCTGGGGCCAACGTCCTGACTTTC.

This clone was detected only a few times. CDR3 sequence (DNA): TGTGCCAGCAGCTTAGAAGCTTCCTCCTACGAGCAGTACTTC. It translates to CASSLEASSYEQYF. The rearrangement joins TRBV7-6 to TRBJ2-7; no firm D call. Germline loops: CDR1 SGHVS, CDR2 FNYEAQ. V lost 1 base and J lost 0, with 7 bases in between. The CDR3 extends over 14 amino acids.

This rearrangement joins TRBV6-1 to TRBJ2-7, with TRBD2 identical over 9 bases. This CDR3 has 15 residues. The germline CDR1 and CDR2 sequences are MNHNS and SASEGT. The junction had 6 bases not matched to a gene; V was cut back by 5 bases and J by 1 base. CDR3 loop: CASSSAGGGSYEQYF. The CDR3 region has the DNA TGTGCCAGCAGTTCTGCGGGGGGGGGATCCTACGAGCAGTACTTC.

This chain uses TRBV4-2 with TRBJ2-7; possibly TRBD1 for D (6 bases). The CDR3 covers 12 residues. The V end lost 3 bases, the J end lost 7 bases, and 10 bases lay between the germline ends. Germline V gene sequence: CDR1 LGHNA, CDR2 YNFKEQ. CDR3 sequence reads: CASSQGTGEQYF. CDR3 nucleotide sequence: TGTGCCAGCAGCCAGGGAACAGGGGAGCAGTACTTC.

CDR3 amino acids: CASSPDQYTDTQYF. The CDR3 nucleotides read TGCGCCAGCAGCCCGGACCAGTACACAGATACGCAGTATTTT. The chain employs TRBV4-1 and TRBJ2-3; D remains unclear. The CDR3 totals 14 residues. With 4 bases removed from V and 2 bases from J, the gap between germline ends came to 10 bases. Looked up from germline, CDR1 is MGHRA and CDR2 is YSYEKL.

The J gene is TRBJ2-5, the V gene TRBV11-2, with 9 nucleotides matching TRBD1. V was clipped by 1 base and J by 5 bases; unmatched bases: 5. The V gene's germline CDR1 is SGHAT and CDR2 FQNNGV. The CDR3 runs 15 residues. Here the CDR3 reads CASSLAKGQGETQYF. CDR3 in DNA: TGTGCCAGCAGCTTAGCTAAGGGACAGGGTGAGACCCAGTACTTC.

The chain joins TRBV18 to TRBJ1-2; D unresolved. Trimming left V 5 bases short and J 1 base short, with 8 bases between. CDR3 length: 13 amino acids. Germline V gene lookup returns CDR1 KGHSH and CDR2 LQKENI. As DNA, the CDR3 is TGTGCCAGCTCAGAGGACGGTAACTATGGCTACACCTTC. Translation gives CASSEDGNYGYTF.

The table lists this clone with a few counts. The chain carries TRBV2 and TRBJ2-7, with TRBD1 matching 8 bases. The J segment lost 4 bases and the V segment lost 8 bases, leaving 4 bases of the junction unmatched. Germline V gene lookup returns CDR1 SNHLY and CDR2 FYNNEI. The CDR3 totals 12 residues. CDR3 sequence reads: CASGQGRYEQYF. CDR3 in DNA: TGTGCCAGCGGACAGGGTCGGTACGAGCAGTACTTC.

The V gene is TRBV27, the J gene TRBJ2-7; 7 bases align to TRBD2. With V trimmed by 8 bases and J by 0 bases, 10 bases remained unmatched. The length of the CDR3 is 15 residues. The germline V gene has CDR1 MNHEY and CDR2 SMNVEV (reference sequence). CDR3 coding DNA: TGTGCCAGCTGGTCTAGGCTAGCGGACTCCTACGAGCAGTACTTC. Translating gives CASWSRLADSYEQYF.

The V and J genes are TRBV19 and TRBJ1-2, with D perhaps matching TRBD1 (5 bases). V was trimmed by 8 bases and J by 5 bases, leaving 27 bases between them. Germline V gene data show CDR1 as LNHDA and CDR2 as SQIVND (reference sequence). The CDR3 is 17 residues long. The CDR3 nucleotides are TGTGCCAGTCAAAAAGAGGTGGGAGGGGCGCGTAAGTATGGCTACACCTTC. Its translation is CASQKEVGGARKYGYTF.

This clone was counted a single time. The genes are TRBV6-4 and TRBJ2-3; 12 bases are a match to TRBD2. The CDR3 spans 15 residues. V gave up 2 bases and J gave up 3 bases; unmatched junction bases: 0. Germline V lookup: CDR1 MRHNA, CDR2 SNTAGT. CDR3 loop: CASSDGTSGTDTQYF. The CDR3 region has the DNA TGTGCCAGCAGTGACGGGACTAGCGGGACAGATACGCAGTATTTT.

The genes are TRBV19 and TRBJ2-7; 7 nucleotides align to TRBD1. The V gene end was trimmed by 4 bases and the J gene end by 0 bases; junction bases not matched to a gene: 9. This CDR3 region has 16 residues. Germline V gene data show CDR1 as LNHDA and CDR2 as SQIVND (reference sequence). The CDR3 sequence is CASSTYPGQISYEQYF. In DNA form, the CDR3 reads TGTGCCAGTAGTACCTACCCGGGACAGATCTCCTACGAGCAGTACTTC.

This chain connects TRBV7-8 to TRBJ2-2; 9 positions match TRBD1. Per the germline V gene, CDR1 is SGHVS and CDR2 is FQNEAQ. CDR3 length: 17 amino acids. The V segment lost 4 bases and the J segment 2 bases; nucleotides outside the gene matches: 8. The CDR3 bases are TGTGCCAGCAGCTCGAGGAGGGGACAGGGTAACACCGGGGAGCTGTTTTTT. Translating it yields CASSSRRGQGNTGELFF.

The chain employs TRBV7-3 and TRBJ2-7, with D maybe TRBD1 (5 bases). Germline assignment: CDR1 SGHTA and CDR2 FQGTGA. Trimming pared 5 bases from V and 2 bases from J, leaving 13 bases between. This CDR3 spans 14 amino acids. As DNA, the CDR3 is TGTGCCAGCAGCCCTTTCCAAGGGGCCTACGAGCAGTACTTC. Translation: CASSPFQGAYEQYF.

The chain is built from TRBV30 and TRBJ2-7; tentatively, D is TRBD1 (6 bases). The CDR3 length is 14 residues. Per germline, CDR1 GTSNPN and CDR2 SVGIG (reference sequence). V was clipped by 8 bases and J by 4 bases, with 21 bases between them. The CDR3 loop is CAGKTGISTYEQYF. For the CDR3, the DNA is TGTGCCGGCAAAACAGGGATCAGTACTTACGAGCAGTACTTC.